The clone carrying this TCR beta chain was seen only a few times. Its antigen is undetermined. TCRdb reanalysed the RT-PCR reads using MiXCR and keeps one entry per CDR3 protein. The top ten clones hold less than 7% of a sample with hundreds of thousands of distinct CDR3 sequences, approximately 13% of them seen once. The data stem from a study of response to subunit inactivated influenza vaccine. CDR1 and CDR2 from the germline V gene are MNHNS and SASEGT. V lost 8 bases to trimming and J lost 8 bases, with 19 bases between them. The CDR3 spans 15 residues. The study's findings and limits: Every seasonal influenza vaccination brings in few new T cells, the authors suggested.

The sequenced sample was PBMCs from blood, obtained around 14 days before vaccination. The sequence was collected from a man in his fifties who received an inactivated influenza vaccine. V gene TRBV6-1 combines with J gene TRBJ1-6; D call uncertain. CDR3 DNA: TGTGCCAGCGGAGCGGTCGTTGCCACATATTCACCCCTCCACTTT. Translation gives CASGAVVATYSPLHF.